One sample yielded the 3 T cell receptor beta chains listed below, sequenced in a study of identical twins. TCRdb fed the 5' RACE reads into MiXCR, producing one record per CDR3 protein. The sample has some 250,000 distinct CDR3 sequences, 5% to 7% seen once; the top ten hold about 14%. These data were likewise used in another study, on T cells expressing NK-cell markers.

Material for sequencing was CD8+ T cells sorted from blood. Receptor source: a woman aged 18 to 35 in good health.

The chain joins TRBV3-1 to TRBJ2-1, with 9 bases lining up with TRBD1. Looked up from germline, CDR1 is LGHDT and CDR2 is YNNKEL (reference sequence). The V gene end was trimmed by 8 bases and the J gene end by 7 bases; junction bases not matched to a gene: 12. This CDR3 has 15 residues. CDR3 nucleotide sequence: TGTGCCAGCCAGCTGGCACAGGGGGCGCGGAATGAGCAGTTCTTC. Translation gives CASQLAQGARNEQFF.

The rearrangement links TRBV6-5 to TRBJ2-3; no clear D. Trimming removed 7 bases at V and 5 bases at J, with 7 bases between. There are 11 residues in the CDR3. Looked up from germline, CDR1 is MNHEY and CDR2 is SVGAGI. CDR3 sequence (DNA): TGTGCCAGCACCTCCCTAGATACGCAGTATTTT. The encoded protein is CASTSLDTQYF.

The chain's CDR3 is CASSYSNADTQYF. The CDR3, as DNA: TGTGCCAGCAGTTACTCGAACGCAGATACGCAGTATTTT. The chain couples TRBV6-5 to TRBJ2-3; D gene uncertain. CDR3 size: 13 residues. The ends were cut back, 0 bases at V and 4 bases at J, with 5 bases in the middle. Per germline, CDR1 MNHEY and CDR2 SVGAGI.